This T cell receptor beta chain was identified in a study of blood T cell repertoires in COVID-19. The CDR3 covers 15 residues. In germline, CDR1 is SGHRS, CDR2 YFSETQ. After removal of 4 bases from V and 1 base from J, the junction contained 7 bases not matched to a gene. TCRdb's table, derived via immunoSEQ multiplex PCR, lists solely in-frame clones and lacks some. Of more than 150,000 clones in the sample, around 85% were seen once. The sequence was collected from a woman of 80 years or more with acute or convalescent COVID-19. The sequencing sample was made of peripheral blood. The rearrangement links TRBV5-1 to TRBJ1-2, with 7 bases fitting TRBD1. The CDR3 sequence: CASSARTGDNYGYTF. The DNA of the CDR3 is TGCGCCAGCAGCGCCCGGACAGGCGATAACTATGGCTACACCTTC.